A selection of T cell receptor beta chains follows, all from one sample in a study of vaccination effects on CD4 cells after COVID-19. Their antigens are not known. Libraries were prepared by immunoSEQ multiplex PCR; TCRdb keeps only in-frame clonotypes and omits some of them. Of around 50,000 clones listed, 65% to 80% are singletons. Sample: CD4+ T cells from PBMCs cultured without peptide, taken before COVID-19 vaccination. The receptor source for this set is a human donor who received a COVID-19 vaccine. Each CDR3 is given with its conserved first and last residue. A D gene is named only where the DNA matches it firmly. The listing skips clone size in some rows; elsewhere it reads once, few, many or a size class.

NA	NA	TRBJ2-2	TRBV20-1	CSASWARAWDSGNIYTGELFF	TGCAGTGCTAGTTGGGCGAGGGCCTGGGATAGCGGAAATATTTACACCGGGGAGCTGTTTTTT
TRBD1	NA	TRBJ2-7	TRBV28	CASSWEGQGGEQYF	TGTGCCAGCAGTTGGGAGGGACAGGGTGGGGAGCAGTACTTC
TRBD2	NA	TRBJ2-7	TRBV7-2	CASSRTSGFYEQYF	TGTGCCAGCAGCCGGACTAGCGGGTTCTACGAGCAGTACTTC
NA	NA	TRBJ1-6	TRBV28	CASSFLGSTALHF	TGTGCCAGCAGTTTCCTGGGAAGTACGGCCCTCCACTTT
NA	NA	TRBJ2-5	TRBV6-2/TRBV6-3	CASSYSKGQPQETQYF	TGTGCCAGCAGTTACTCTAAGGGCCAGCCACAAGAGACCCAGTACTTC
NA	NA	TRBJ1-5	TRBV4-1	CASSQDWDIQPQHF	TGCGCCAGCAGCCAAGATTGGGATATCCAGCCCCAGCATTTT
NA	NA	TRBJ2-7	TRBV6-5	CASSRARPYEQYF	TGTGCCAGCAGCCGGGCCAGGCCCTACGAGCAGTACTTC
NA	few	TRBJ1-5	TRBV4-3	CASSQLREGDQPQHF	TGCGCCAGCAGCCAATTACGGGAAGGGGATCAGCCCCAGCATTTT
TRBD1	NA	TRBJ2-7	TRBV7-9	CASSSGQGGRDEQYF	TGTGCCAGCAGCTCCGGACAGGGGGGGCGGGACGAGCAGTACTTC
NA	NA	TRBJ2-7	TRBV24-1	CATSDGGNRIHDEQYF	TGTGCCACCAGTGATGGTGGGAACCGGATTCACGACGAGCAGTACTTC
NA	NA	TRBJ1-2	TRBV27	CASGGKGPPNGYTF	TGTGCCAGCGGGGGGAAGGGACCGCCGAATGGCTACACCTTC
TRBD2	few	TRBJ2-7	TRBV6-5	CASSYSTSGGYEQYF	TGTGCCAGCAGTTACTCGACTAGCGGGGGCTACGAGCAGTACTTC
NA	NA	TRBJ1-1	TRBV5-4	CASTLGRGPNTEAFF	TGTGCCAGCACCCTCGGCAGAGGGCCGAACACTGAAGCTTTCTTT
TRBD1	NA	TRBJ2-7	TRBV7-8	CASSFGQDTYEQYF	TGTGCCAGCAGCTTCGGACAGGATACCTACGAGCAGTACTTC
NA	NA	TRBJ2-5	TRBV19	CASTSFDGRGATQYF	TGTGCCAGTACCTCCTTTGACGGCCGAGGTGCGACCCAGTACTTC
NA	NA	TRBJ2-1	TRBV3-1/TRBV3-2	CASSSDRYNEQFF	TGTGCCAGCAGTTCGGACAGATACAATGAGCAGTTCTTC
NA	NA	TRBJ1-2	TRBV3-1/TRBV3-2	CASSQFRSGGKNGGYTF	TGTGCCAGCAGCCAATTCCGGTCGGGCGGGAAAAATGGCGGCTACACCTTC
TRBD2	NA	TRBJ2-3	TRBV9	CASSVGGLMTDTQYF	TGTGCCAGCAGCGTGGGGGGGTTGATGACAGATACGCAGTATTTT
NA	NA	TRBJ2-6	TRBV30	CAWSRTAGHSGANVLTF	TGTGCCTGGAGCCGGACAGCCGGGCACTCTGGGGCCAACGTCCTGACTTTC
TRBD2	NA	TRBJ2-1	TRBV10-3	CAISLSGGGNEQFF	TGTGCCATCAGTTTAAGCGGGGGGGGCAATGAGCAGTTCTTC
NA	NA	TRBJ2-7	TRBV6-2/TRBV6-3	CASSYGLEASYEQYF	TGTGCCAGCAGTTATGGGCTAGAGGCGTCCTACGAGCAGTACTTC
TRBD1	once	TRBJ1-1	TRBV7-2	CASSLQGARTEAFF	TGTGCCAGCAGCTTACAGGGGGCAAGGACTGAAGCTTTCTTT
NA	NA	TRBJ1-2	TRBV7-2	CASSSPSGRGTNYGYTF	TGTGCCAGCAGCTCACCATCAGGTCGGGGGACTAACTATGGCTACACCTTC
NA	NA	TRBJ1-3	TRBV20-1	CSASGGIASGNTIYF	TGCAGTGCTAGTGGGGGGATAGCCTCTGGAAACACCATATATTTT
NA	NA	TRBJ2-2	TRBV30	CAWSPGYTGELFF	TGTGCCTGGAGCCCGGGGTACACCGGGGAGCTGTTTTTT
NA	few	TRBJ2-1	TRBV5-1	CASSLGTSRHEQFF	TGCGCCAGCAGCTTGGGAACTAGCAGGCATGAGCAGTTCTTC
TRBD2	NA	TRBJ2-5	TRBV28	CASSFAGEGETQYF	TGTGCCAGCAGTTTCGCGGGAGAGGGGGAGACCCAGTACTTC
NA	few	TRBJ2-5	TRBV14	CASSQVGLSGETQYF	TGTGCCAGCAGCCAAGTGGGCCTTAGCGGAGAGACCCAGTACTTC
TRBD1	NA	TRBJ2-3	TRBV5-4	CASSSLQGHVTDTQYF	TGTGCCAGCAGCTCCCTACAGGGGCACGTCACAGATACGCAGTATTTT
TRBD1	NA	TRBJ1-2	TRBV7-2	CASSRQGYGYTF	TGTGCCAGCAGCCGACAGGGCTATGGCTACACCTTC
NA	few	TRBJ1-2	TRBV3-1/TRBV3-2	CASSLSEVYGYTF	TGTGCCAGCAGCCTATCAGAGGTCTATGGCTACACCTTC
NA	NA	TRBJ1-2	TRBV5-5	CASSLAQADGYTF	TGTGCCAGCAGCTTGGCACAGGCGGATGGCTACACCTTC
NA	NA	TRBJ1-2	TRBV14	CASSPGVGKGYTF	TGTGCCAGCAGCCCCGGCGTAGGGAAAGGCTACACCTTC
NA	NA	TRBJ1-5	TRBV4-1	CASSRRASNQPQHF	TGCGCCAGCAGCCGCAGGGCCTCCAATCAGCCCCAGCATTTT
NA	NA	TRBJ1-1	TRBV10-3	CAISGGRDTEAFF	TGTGCCATCAGTGGCGGGCGGGACACTGAAGCTTTCTTT
TRBD1	few	TRBJ1-3	TRBV7-3	CASSLTGGQVDSGNTIYF	TGTGCCAGCAGCTTAACCGGGGGACAGGTGGACTCTGGAAACACCATATATTTT
TRBD2	NA	TRBJ2-2	TRBV28	CASTVGLAGGGGELFF	TGTGCCAGCACCGTGGGACTAGCGGGAGGCGGAGGGGAGCTGTTTTTT
NA	NA	TRBJ1-4	TRBV2	CASSVGPGRGEKLFF	TGTGCCAGCAGTGTAGGTCCCGGGCGGGGTGAAAAACTGTTTTTT
NA	NA	TRBJ1-5	TRBV10-2	CASSRAGGSQPQHF	TGCGCCAGCAGTCGGGCTGGAGGGAGTCAGCCCCAGCATTTT
NA	NA	TRBJ1-4	TRBV28	CASTVTRGREKLFF	TGTGCCAGCACGGTGACTCGGGGGAGGGAAAAACTGTTTTTT
NA	NA	TRBJ2-3	TRBV5-1	CASSLDTPGTDTQYF	TGCGCCAGCAGCTTGGACACCCCAGGCACAGATACGCAGTATTTT
NA	few	TRBJ2-1	TRBV18	CASSPPGSSYNEQFF	TGTGCCAGCTCACCACCGGGGAGCTCCTACAATGAGCAGTTCTTC
NA	NA	TRBJ2-4	TRBV2	CASGGMAKNIQYF	TGTGCCAGCGGGGGGATGGCCAAAAACATTCAGTACTTC
NA	NA	TRBJ2-3	TRBV18	CASSLRTGRDTQYF	TGTGCCAGCTCACTCCGGACGGGGAGGGATACGCAGTATTTT
NA	NA	TRBJ2-1	TRBV3-1/TRBV3-2	CASSQATGTNEQFF	TGTGCCAGCAGCCAAGCAACAGGGACGAATGAGCAGTTCTTC
NA	NA	TRBJ1-4	TRBV25-1	CASSEGGGQSEKLFF	TGTGCCAGCAGTGAGGGGGGGGGACAATCTGAAAAACTGTTTTTT
NA	NA	TRBJ2-2	TRBV5-1	CASSLALGGTGELFF	TGCGCCAGCAGCTTGGCTCTAGGGGGCACCGGGGAGCTGTTTTTT
NA	NA	TRBJ1-5	TRBV28	CASSLPHQPQHF	TGTGCCAGCAGTTTACCGCATCAGCCCCAGCATTTT
TRBD2	once	TRBJ2-3	TRBV29-1	CSAQQTSGSTDTQYF	TGCAGCGCCCAGCAAACTAGCGGGAGCACAGATACGCAGTATTTT
TRBD1	NA	TRBJ2-3	TRBV5-4	CASSLGQGYNTDTQYF	TGTGCCAGCAGCTTGGGACAGGGTTACAACACAGATACGCAGTATTTT
NA	NA	TRBJ2-7	TRBV5-1	CASSLGRGGYEQYF	TGCGCCAGCAGCTTGGGCAGGGGTGGCTACGAGCAGTACTTC
TRBD2	NA	TRBJ2-6	TRBV9	CASSVRGGSGGSSGANVLTF	TGTGCCAGCAGCGTCCGGGGGGGTAGCGGGGGAAGCTCTGGGGCCAACGTCCTGACTTTC
NA	NA	TRBJ1-2	TRBV7-2	CASSTLTGKNNYGYTF	TGTGCCAGCAGCACACTTACAGGGAAAAATAACTATGGCTACACCTTC
TRBD1	NA	TRBJ1-1	TRBV6-5	CASSSRQGRRTEAFF	TGTGCCAGCAGTTCCCGACAGGGGAGAAGGACTGAAGCTTTCTTT
NA	few	TRBJ1-3	TRBV30	CLANMGNTIYF	TGTCTTGCAAATATGGGGAACACCATATATTTT
NA	NA	TRBJ1-3	TRBV11-2	CASSLALGNTIYF	TGTGCCAGCAGCTTAGCGCTCGGAAACACCATATATTTT
TRBD2	NA	TRBJ2-1	TRBV7-8	CASSSQLAPNEQFF	TGTGCCAGCAGCAGCCAACTAGCGCCCAATGAGCAGTTCTTC
NA	NA	TRBJ1-5	TRBV19	CASSKAQYNQPQHF	TGTGCCAGTAGTAAGGCACAGTACAATCAGCCCCAGCATTTT